Below are 11 T cell receptor beta chains sequenced from a single sample in a study of blood T cell repertoires in COVID-19. Only in-frame clones appear in the TCRdb table, and some are missing; sequencing was by immunoSEQ multiplex PCR. The sample lists 100,000 to 150,000 clones; 85% were seen once. The sequencing sample was made of peripheral blood. These receptors were collected from a man at least 80 years old with active or convalescent COVID-19.

V usage is TRBV15 and J usage is TRBJ1-5; tentative D call: TRBD1 (6 bases). The CDR3 covers 16 residues. V was clipped by 0 bases and J by 0 bases, with 9 bases between them. Germline V gene data show CDR1 as LNHNV and CDR2 as YYDKDF (reference sequence). This CDR3 reads CATSRDQGNSNQPQHF. CDR3 in DNA: TGTGCCACCAGCAGAGATCAGGGGAATAGCAATCAGCCCCAGCATTTT.

V usage is TRBV7-9 and J usage is TRBJ2-3; perhaps TRBD1 as D (5 bases). Trimming left V 1 base short and J 3 bases short, with 8 bases between. Germline V gene data show CDR1 as SEHNR and CDR2 as FQNEAQ (reference sequence). The CDR3 has 14 residues. The CDR3 DNA sequence: TGTGCCAGCAGCTTAGAGGGGTTGACAGATACGCAGTATTTT. It is translated as CASSLEGLTDTQYF.

The chain recombines TRBV19 with TRBJ2-1; 8 bases match TRBD1. CDR1 LNHDA and CDR2 SQIVND come from the germline V gene (reference sequence). CDR3 length: 13 residues. V dropped 4 bases and J dropped 5; count of bases not matched to a gene: 1. Here the CDR3 reads CASSSRGHNEQFF. DNA for the CDR3: TGTGCCAGTAGTAGCAGGGGGCACAATGAGCAGTTCTTC.

CDR3 sequence (DNA): TGTGCCAGTAGGAAGACACGGTCCTACGAGCAGTACTTC. Protein product: CASRKTRSYEQYF. The chain carries TRBV19 and TRBJ2-7, with D unresolved. Trimming took 6 bases from V and 1 from J, leaving 10 bases between them. Germline-derived CDR1 and CDR2 are LNHDA and SQIVND (reference sequence). The CDR3 consists of 13 residues.

The gene calls are TRBV30 and TRBJ2-7; a possible D gene is TRBD1 (8 bases). This CDR3 spans 17 amino acids. CDR1 is GTSNPN and CDR2 is SVGIG in the germline V gene (reference sequence). With 0 bases removed from V and 6 bases from J, the gap between germline ends came to 24 bases. CDR3 DNA sequence: TGTGCCTGGAGTGTGTTCCGTTCCCTGACAGGGGAGGGCGAGCAGTACTTC. It specifies CAWSVFRSLTGEGEQYF.

The gene calls are TRBV7-9 and TRBJ2-7; possible D gene TRBD1, 6 bases. CDR3 length equals 12 residues. V dropped 5 bases and J dropped 6 bases, with 11 bases sitting between them. Germline V lookup: CDR1 SEHNR, CDR2 FQNEAQ (reference sequence). The CDR3 region is CASSGRTVEQYF. DNA of the CDR3: TGTGCCAGCAGCGGACGGACAGTCGAGCAGTACTTC. Variable domain in full (rest from reference TRBV7-9 and TRBJ2-7): DTGVSQNPRHKITKRGQNVTFRCDPISEHNRLYWYRQTLGQGPEFLTYFQNEAQLEKSRLLSDRFSAERPKGSFSTLEIQRTEQGDSAMYLCASSGRTVEQYFGPGTRLTVT.

The chain couples TRBV2 to TRBJ2-7, with 9 nucleotides matching TRBD2. CDR3 length: 14 amino acids. From germline, CDR1 is SNHLY and CDR2 FYNNEI. J gave up 6 bases and V 4 bases, and 7 bases lay outside the gene matches. The DNA of the CDR3 is TGTGCCAGCAGTGGTCTAGCGGGACTTCTCGAGCAGTACTTC. This codes for CASSGLAGLLEQYF.

The chain links TRBV19 to TRBJ2-5; 7 nucleotides line up with TRBD2. The V gene's germline CDR1 is LNHDA and CDR2 SQIVND (reference sequence). The V and J ends lost 4 bases and 5 bases, in that order; junction bases with no gene match: 13. The CDR3 runs to 16 residues. CDR3 region: CASSRRLAVRGETQYF. The CDR3 DNA follows: TGTGCCAGTAGTAGACGACTAGCTGTAAGAGGGGAGACCCAGTACTTC.

J is TRBJ2-1 and V is TRBV18; 9 bases align to TRBD2. The CDR3 has 15 amino acids. Germline CDR1 is KGHSH and CDR2 is LQKENI. V trimming: 3 bases; J trimming: 5 bases; junction bases outside the gene matches: 5. CDR3 coding DNA: TGTGCCAGCTCACCGAGGACTAGCGCCCACAATGAGCAGTTCTTC. It encodes CASSPRTSAHNEQFF.

The V and J genes are TRBV18 and TRBJ1-2, with unresolved D. Germline V gene sequence: CDR1 KGHSH, CDR2 LQKENI. The V end lost 2 bases, the J end lost 3 bases, and 13 bases lay between the germline ends. This CDR3 region has 15 residues. The CDR3 spells CASSPWAEVDYGYTF. CDR3 DNA sequence: TGTGCCAGCTCACCATGGGCGGAGGTTGACTATGGCTACACCTTC.

The chain recombines TRBV6-5 with TRBJ2-7; 9 bases agree with TRBD1. The V and J ends lost 6 bases and 0 bases, in that order; junction bases with no gene match: 6. Germline CDR1 and CDR2: MNHEY and SVGAGI. The CDR3 is made up of 15 amino acids. The CDR3 here is CASRETGGSSYEQYF. CDR3 in DNA: TGTGCCAGCAGGGAGACAGGGGGGAGCTCCTACGAGCAGTACTTC.